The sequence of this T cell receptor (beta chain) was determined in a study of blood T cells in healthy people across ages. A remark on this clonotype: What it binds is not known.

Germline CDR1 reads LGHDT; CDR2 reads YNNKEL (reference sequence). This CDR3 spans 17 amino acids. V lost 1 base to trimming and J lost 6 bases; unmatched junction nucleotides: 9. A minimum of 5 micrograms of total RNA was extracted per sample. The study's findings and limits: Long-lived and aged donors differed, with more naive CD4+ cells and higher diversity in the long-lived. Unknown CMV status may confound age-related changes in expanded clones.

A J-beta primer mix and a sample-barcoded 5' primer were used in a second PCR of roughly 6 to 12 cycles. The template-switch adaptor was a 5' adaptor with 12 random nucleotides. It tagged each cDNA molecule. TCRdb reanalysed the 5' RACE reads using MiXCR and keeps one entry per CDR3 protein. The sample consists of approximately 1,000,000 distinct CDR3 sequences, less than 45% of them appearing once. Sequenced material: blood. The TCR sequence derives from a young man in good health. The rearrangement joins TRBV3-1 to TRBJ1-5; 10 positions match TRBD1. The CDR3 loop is CASSQVEMGQGFQPQHF. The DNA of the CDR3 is TGTGCCAGCAGCCAAGTTGAAATGGGACAGGGGTTTCAGCCCCAGCATTTT.